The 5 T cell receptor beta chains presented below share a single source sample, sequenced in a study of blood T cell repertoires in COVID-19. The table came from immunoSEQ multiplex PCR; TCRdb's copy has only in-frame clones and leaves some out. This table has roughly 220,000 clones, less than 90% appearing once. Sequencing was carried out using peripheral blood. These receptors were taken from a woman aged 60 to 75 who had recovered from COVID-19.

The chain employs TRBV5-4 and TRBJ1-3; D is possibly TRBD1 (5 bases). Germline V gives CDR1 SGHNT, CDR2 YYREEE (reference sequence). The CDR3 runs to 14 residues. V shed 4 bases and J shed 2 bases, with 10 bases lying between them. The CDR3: CASSPDSPGNTIYF. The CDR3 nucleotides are TGTGCCAGCAGCCCTGACAGTCCTGGAAACACCATATATTTT.

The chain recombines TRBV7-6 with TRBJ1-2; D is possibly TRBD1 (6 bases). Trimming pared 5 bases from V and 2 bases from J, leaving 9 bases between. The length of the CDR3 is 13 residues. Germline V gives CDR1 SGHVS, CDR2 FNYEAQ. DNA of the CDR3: TGTGCCAGCAGCCCAACAGGGAACTATGGCTACACCTTC. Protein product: CASSPTGNYGYTF.

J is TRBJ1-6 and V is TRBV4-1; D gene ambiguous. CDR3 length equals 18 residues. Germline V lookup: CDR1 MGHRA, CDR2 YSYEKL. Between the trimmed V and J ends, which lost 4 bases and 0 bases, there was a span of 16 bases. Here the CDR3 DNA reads TGCGCCAGCAGCCCCCAGGCCCATCTTGGCTCCTATAATTCACCCCTCCACTTT. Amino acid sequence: CASSPQAHLGSYNSPLHF.

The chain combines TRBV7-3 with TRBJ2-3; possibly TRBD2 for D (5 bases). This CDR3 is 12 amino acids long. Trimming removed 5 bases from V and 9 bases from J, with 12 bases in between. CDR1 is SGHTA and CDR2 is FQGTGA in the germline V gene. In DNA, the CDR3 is TGTGCCAGCAGCCCAGGACTGGGAACGCAGTATTTT. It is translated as CASSPGLGTQYF.

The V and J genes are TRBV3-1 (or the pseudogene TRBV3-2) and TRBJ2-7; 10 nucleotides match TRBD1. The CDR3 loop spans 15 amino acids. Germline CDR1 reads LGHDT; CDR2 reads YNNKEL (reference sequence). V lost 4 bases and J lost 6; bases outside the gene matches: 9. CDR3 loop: CASSLRDRGLGEQYF. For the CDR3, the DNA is TGTGCCAGCAGCCTCCGGGACAGGGGTCTTGGCGAGCAGTACTTC.